This TCR beta chain was sequenced for a study of follicular helper T cells after annual influenza vaccination. Study-wide findings and caveats: Plasmablast frequency change correlated with clonality change in ICOS+CD38+ cTfh.

On this clone: What it binds is not known.

Time point described: 2015-2016 season, 7 days after influenza vaccination. Excluded were substance abuse, HIV/AIDS, active cancer, immunomodulatory drugs and active illness. Each time point used roughly 40 to 110 mL of blood. ICOS+CD38+ and ICOS-CD38- fractions were sorted from non-naive CD4+CXCR5+PD-1+ cells. Profiling relied on immunoSEQ multiplex PCR, and the TCRdb table lists in-frame clones only, not all of them. This sample has roughly 7,300 clones, with approximately 80% found just once. Germline V CDR1 and CDR2: KGHSH, LQKENI. The J segment lost 5 bases and the V segment lost 3 bases, leaving 6 bases of the junction unmatched. This CDR3 has 15 amino acids.

The chain combines TRBV18 with TRBJ2-5, with 10 bases fitting TRBD1. This sequence was found in an adult who received the influenza vaccine. The sample consisted of CXCR5+ CD38- circulating T follicular helper cells from blood, taken 7 days after influenza vaccination. Subset described: circulating Tfh, non-naive CD4+CXCR5+PD-1+ (ICOS+CD38+ or ICOS-CD38-). The CDR3 sequence: CASSPPWTGGETQYF. The DNA of the CDR3 is TGTGCCAGCTCACCCCCGTGGACAGGGGGGGAGACCCAGTACTTC.